This T cell receptor beta chain derives from a study of blood T cell repertoires in COVID-19. Study details: Both acute and convalescent COVID-19 samples were obtained from the United States, Italy and Spain.

In the study's own analysis: Amplification with reference gene primers provided the estimates of nucleated cell counts. Sequencing used immunoSEQ multiplex PCR; TCRdb keeps in-frame clones, though not all of them. V and J calls and clone size are as listed in that table; D and trimming were resolved from the DNA. The sample contains 300,000 to 450,000 clones, 85% of which appear only once. Germline-derived CDR1 and CDR2 are SEHNR and FQNEAQ (reference sequence). The CDR3 is made up of 15 amino acids. Trimming shortened V by 2 bases and J by 5 bases, and 15 bases separated the two germline ends. Sequenced material: peripheral blood. The rearrangement uses TRBV7-9 and TRBJ1-1; possibly TRBD1 for D (6 bases). This clonotype was sampled from a woman younger than 30 with acute or convalescent COVID-19. The CDR3 DNA reads TGTGCCAGCAGCTTAACTGGGGGCCGAGGAACTGAAGCTTTCTTT. Translation gives CASSLTGGRGTEAFF.